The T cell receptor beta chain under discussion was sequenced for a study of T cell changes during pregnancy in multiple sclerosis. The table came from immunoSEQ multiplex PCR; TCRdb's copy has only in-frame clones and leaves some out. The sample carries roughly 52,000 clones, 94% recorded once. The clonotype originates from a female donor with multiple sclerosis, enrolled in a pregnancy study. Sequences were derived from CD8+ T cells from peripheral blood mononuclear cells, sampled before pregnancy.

The CDR3 spells CASMGQRDTEAFF. DNA of the CDR3: TGTGCCAGCATGGGACAGAGGGACACTGAAGCTTTCTTT. V usage is TRBV11-3 and J usage is TRBJ1-1; 7 bases line up with TRBD1. Germline values: CDR1 SGHNT, CDR2 YENEEA. After removal of 7 bases from V and 3 bases from J, the junction contained 5 bases not matched to a gene. CDR3 length: 13 amino acids.